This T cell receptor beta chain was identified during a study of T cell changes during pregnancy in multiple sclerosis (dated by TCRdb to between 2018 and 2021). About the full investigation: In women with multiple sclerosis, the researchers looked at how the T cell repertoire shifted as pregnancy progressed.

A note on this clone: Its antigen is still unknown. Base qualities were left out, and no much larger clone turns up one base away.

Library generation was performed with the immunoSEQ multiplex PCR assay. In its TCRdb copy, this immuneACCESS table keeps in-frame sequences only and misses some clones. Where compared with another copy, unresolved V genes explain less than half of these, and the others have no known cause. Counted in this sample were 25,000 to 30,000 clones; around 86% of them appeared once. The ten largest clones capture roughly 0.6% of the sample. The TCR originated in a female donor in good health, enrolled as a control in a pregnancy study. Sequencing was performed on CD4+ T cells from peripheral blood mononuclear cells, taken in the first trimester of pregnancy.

The CDR3 corresponds to CASSPTGVQNSPLHF. The DNA is as follows: TGTGCCAGCAGTCCAACAGGGGTACAAAATTCACCCCTCCACTTT. The chain joins TRBV6-6 to TRBJ1-6, and 7 bases in between align with TRBD1. Ends trimmed: V by 5 bases, J by 7 bases; bases unmatched to a gene: 8. CDR1 and CDR2 (MNHNY, SVGAGI) derive from the germline V gene (reference sequence). The cysteine opens and the phenylalanine closes a CDR3 of 15 amino acids. The CDR3 DNA has 45 bases and is translated from base 1.